This T cell receptor (beta chain) was recorded in a study of blood T cell repertoires in COVID-19. Clones were sequenced by immunoSEQ multiplex PCR, and TCRdb holds only the in-frame ones, with some missing. Found here are more than 150,000 clones, more than 70% of them singletons; the top ten hold 2.5% to 3%. This clone turned up a few times. V lost 5 bases and J lost 4, with 12 bases in between. There are 15 residues in the CDR3. Germline CDR1 and CDR2: MNHEY and SMNVEV (reference sequence). V and J are TRBV27 and TRBJ1-6; D is ambiguous. Sequencing used peripheral blood. The receptor was derived from a woman of 80 years or more with active or convalescent COVID-19. The CDR3 region is CASSPAGWYNSPLHF. CDR3 in DNA: TGTGCCAGCAGTCCAGCAGGATGGTATAATTCACCCCTCCACTTT.